The 27 T cell receptor beta chains given below trace back to one sample, sequenced in a study of blood T cell repertoires in COVID-19. TCRdb keeps only in-frame clones here, not all; method: immunoSEQ multiplex PCR. Among 200,000 to 300,000 clones listed, about 79% were seen once. The sample comprised peripheral blood. The receptor set was obtained from a woman of 80 years or more with acute or convalescent COVID-19.

This chain links TRBV9 with TRBJ1-1; unclear D gene. The CDR3 is 14 amino acids. V shed 0 bases and J shed 5 bases, with 11 bases lying between them. Germline loops: CDR1 SGDLS, CDR2 YYNGEE. The CDR3 nucleotides are TGTGCCAGCAGCGTAGCTTCTCGCGGTACTGAAGCTTTCTTT. This codes for CASSVASRGTEAFF.

This clone has just one count. The genes are TRBV28 and TRBJ1-2, with D possibly being TRBD1 (5 bases). Germline lookup yields CDR1 MDHEN and CDR2 SYDVKM. This CDR3 has 13 residues. Trimming removed 1 base at V and 7 bases at J, with 10 bases between. In nucleotides, the CDR3 is TGTGCCAGCAGTTTATCCAGGGTGGTTGGCTACACCTTC. It yields the protein CASSLSRVVGYTF.

This clone is a singleton in its sample. J is TRBJ1-5 and V is TRBV5-6, with D tentatively TRBD1 (5 bases). Trimming stripped 3 bases from V and 3 bases from J, with 10 bases between. Germline-derived CDR1 and CDR2 are SGHDT and YYEEEE. The CDR3 totals 14 residues. The CDR3 DNA is TGTGCCAGCAGCTGGGCGGGGGACAATCAGCCCCAGCATTTT. The encoded protein is CASSWAGDNQPQHF.

The chain employs TRBV2 and TRBJ1-5, with TRBD1 matching 7 bases. This CDR3 region has 15 residues. Trimming took 6 bases from V and 2 from J; bases not matched to a gene: 7. Germline CDR1 is SNHLY and CDR2 is FYNNEI. CDR3 sequence reads: CASRAYRGGNQPQHF. Here the CDR3 DNA reads TGTGCCAGCAGGGCATACAGGGGAGGCAATCAGCCCCAGCATTTT.

Written as DNA, the CDR3 is TGTGCCAGCAGCCACTCAGGTCCTTCGCCTGGCTACACCTTC. Amino acids: CASSHSGPSPGYTF. J is TRBJ1-2 and V is TRBV3-1 (or the pseudogene TRBV3-2); no definite D call. This CDR3 comprises 14 residues. V lost 3 bases and J 7 bases, leaving 15 bases between the germline ends. From germline, CDR1 is LGHDT and CDR2 YNNKEL (reference sequence).

The chain uses TRBV6-5 and TRBJ1-1, with D maybe TRBD1 (5 bases). This CDR3 is 14 amino acids long. Trimming stripped 6 bases from V and 1 base from J, with 12 bases between. Per germline, CDR1 MNHEY and CDR2 SVGAGI. The CDR3 DNA reads as TGTGCCAGCAGCCAGGGCACTGGGAACACTGAAGCTTTCTTT. It yields the protein CASSQGTGNTEAFF.

The chain couples TRBV5-1 to TRBJ2-1; 8 bases align to TRBD1. The germline gives CDR1 SGHRS, CDR2 YFSETQ. With 0 bases clipped from V and 7 bases from J, the junction kept 12 bases outside the gene matches. There are 17 residues in the CDR3. The CDR3 region is CASSLGPPGGVDNEQFF. DNA of the CDR3: TGCGCCAGCAGCTTGGGTCCCCCAGGGGGCGTAGATAATGAGCAGTTCTTC.

The V gene is TRBV7-3, the J gene TRBJ2-3; weak D call: TRBD1 (5 bases). Germline lookup yields CDR1 SGHTA and CDR2 FQGTGA. Trimming left V 6 bases short and J 6 bases short, with 13 bases between. The CDR3 is made up of 13 amino acids. The CDR3 spells CASRTDSVDTQYF. In DNA form, the CDR3 reads TGTGCCAGCAGAACTGACAGCGTGGATACGCAGTATTTT. The full variable domain, in which reference TRBV7-3 and TRBJ2-3 provide the parts outside the CDR3, is GAGVSQTPSNKVTEKGKYVELRCDPISGHTALYWYRQSLGQGPEFLIYFQGTGAADDSGLPNDRFFAVRPEGSVSTLKIQRTERGDSAVYLCASRTDSVDTQYFGPGTRLTVL.

V usage is TRBV28 and J usage is TRBJ1-5; TRBD1 aligns across 7 bases. The CDR3 sequence is 18 residues long. Germline V lookup: CDR1 MDHEN, CDR2 SYDVKM. V lost 3 bases to trimming and J lost 2 bases; unmatched junction nucleotides: 13. The CDR3 coding sequence is TGTGCCAGCAGTTTGGGGGGATCAGGGGGTGTTGGCAATCAGCCCCAGCATTTT. This sequence encodes CASSLGGSGGVGNQPQHF. Variable domain in full (rest from reference TRBV28 and TRBJ1-5): DVKVTQSSRYLVKRTGEKVFLECVQDMDHENMFWYRQDPGLGLRLIYFSYDVKMKEKGDIPEGYSVSREKKERFSLILESASTNQTSMYLCASSLGGSGGVGNQPQHFGDGTRLSIL.

The chain links TRBV9 to TRBJ2-3, with 14 nucleotides matching TRBD2. Per germline, CDR1 SGDLS and CDR2 YYNGEE. The CDR3 is 18 amino acids. V shed 0 bases, J shed 5 bases, and the junction held 8 bases outside the gene matches. CDR3 loop: CASSVAPTSGGEKDTQYF. The CDR3 DNA sequence: TGTGCCAGCAGCGTAGCCCCGACTAGCGGGGGGGAGAAAGATACGCAGTATTTT.

The rearrangement uses TRBV7-3 and TRBJ2-2; a weak D match, TRBD2 (6 bases). The CDR3 sequence is 16 residues long. Trimming took off 1 base at V and 1 base at J, with 10 bases between the two ends. Germline loops: CDR1 SGHTA, CDR2 FQGTGA. CDR3 amino acids: CASSLNGGGNTGELFF. The CDR3, as DNA: TGTGCCAGCAGCTTAAACGGGGGAGGGAACACCGGGGAGCTGTTTTTT.

V and J are TRBV28 and TRBJ2-2; D might be TRBD1 (5 bases). The CDR3 has 13 amino acids. CDR1 and CDR2 (germline): MDHEN, SYDVKM. Trimming pared 5 bases from V and 7 bases from J, leaving 11 bases between. CDR3 region: CASSGRANGELFF. The CDR3 DNA sequence: TGTGCCAGCAGTGGCAGGGCGAACGGGGAGCTGTTTTTT.

The chain combines TRBV15 with TRBJ1-3; 8 bases agree with TRBD1. Germline V gives CDR1 LNHNV, CDR2 YYDKDF (reference sequence). CDR3 length equals 15 residues. The trim removed 3 bases at V and 6 bases at J, leaving 7 bases unmatched. The CDR3 reads CATSSTQGAENTIYF. The DNA for the CDR3 is TGTGCCACCAGCAGTACTCAGGGGGCTGAAAACACCATATATTTT.

This sequence joins TRBV6-5 and TRBJ1-1, with a possible D match to TRBD1 (5 bases). The CDR3 spans 15 residues. Germline V CDR1 and CDR2: MNHEY, SVGAGI. Trimming removed 0 bases at V and 1 base at J, with 9 bases between. CDR3 sequence (DNA): TGTGCCAGCAGTTACTCGGGGGGTTGGAACACTGAAGCTTTCTTT. It specifies CASSYSGGWNTEAFF.

V is TRBV12-2 and J is TRBJ1-6. TRBV12-2 is a listed pseudogene. This CDR3 contains 17 residues. In nucleotides, the CDR3 is TGTGCAAGTCGCTCCCAAGAGGAGGGCTCCTATAATTCACCCCTCCACTTT. It encodes CASRSQEEGSYNSPLHF.

The chain combines TRBV28 with TRBJ1-4; D is perhaps TRBD1 (5 bases). From germline, CDR1 is MDHEN and CDR2 SYDVKM. Trimming stripped 10 bases from V and 2 bases from J, with 14 bases between. The CDR3 totals 14 residues. Written as DNA, the CDR3 is TGTGCCACCTCGGAGGGGTCTACTAATGAAAAACTGTTTTTT. Translating gives CATSEGSTNEKLFF.

The rearrangement links TRBV5-1 to TRBJ2-2; no definite D call. V was cut by 0 bases and J by 1 base, with 10 bases left in between. There are 16 residues in the CDR3. Per germline, CDR1 SGHRS and CDR2 YFSETQ. The CDR3 DNA reads TGCGCCAGCAGCTTGGGAGGAAGAGGGAACACCGGGGAGCTGTTTTTT. This encodes CASSLGGRGNTGELFF.

V and J are TRBV2 and TRBJ2-2, with D possibly being TRBD1 (7 bases). The CDR3 totals 16 residues. The germline gives CDR1 SNHLY, CDR2 FYNNEI. Between the trimmed V and J ends, which lost 2 bases and 4 bases, there was a span of 14 bases. This chain's CDR3 is CASSEFGQGGTGELFF. CDR3 in DNA: TGTGCCAGCAGTGAATTCGGGCAGGGGGGCACCGGGGAGCTGTTTTTT.

The CDR3 protein is CASSSASQKMNTEAFF. Here the CDR3 DNA reads TGTGCCAGCAGCTCCGCCTCGCAGAAAATGAACACTGAAGCTTTCTTT. This rearrangement joins TRBV7-8 to TRBJ1-1; D gene ambiguous. The CDR3 totals 16 residues. CDR1 and CDR2 (germline): SGHVS, FQNEAQ. V lost 4 bases and J lost 0, with 15 bases in between. Looking up the rest from reference TRBV7-8 and TRBJ1-1 gives the full variable domain: GAGVSQSPRYKVAKRGQDVALRCDPISGHVSLFWYQQALGQGPEFLTYFQNEAQLDKSGLPSDRFFAERPEGSVSTLKIQRTQQEDSAVYLCASSSASQKMNTEAFFGQGTRLTVV.

The table lists this clone with a few counts. The chain combines TRBV6-5 with TRBJ1-2; 8 bases map to TRBD1. Trimming took 7 bases from V and 2 from J; bases not matched to a gene: 6. The CDR3 contains 14 residues. CDR1 and CDR2 from the germline V gene are MNHEY and SVGAGI. CDR3 region: CASNPTGANYGYTF. As DNA, the CDR3 is TGTGCCAGCAACCCGACAGGGGCCAACTATGGCTACACCTTC.

The genes are TRBV28 and TRBJ1-1; tentative D call: TRBD1 (6 bases). V dropped 3 bases and J dropped 10 bases, with 15 bases sitting between them. The CDR3 covers 13 residues. Germline CDR1 reads MDHEN; CDR2 reads SYDVKM. CDR3 region: CASSFGQPPRAFF. The DNA of the CDR3 is TGTGCCAGCAGTTTTGGACAGCCCCCGAGAGCTTTCTTT. The full variable domain, rest sourced from reference TRBV28 and TRBJ1-1, is DVKVTQSSRYLVKRTGEKVFLECVQDMDHENMFWYRQDPGLGLRLIYFSYDVKMKEKGDIPEGYSVSREKKERFSLILESASTNQTSMYLCASSFGQPPRAFFGQGTRLTVV.

The J gene is TRBJ2-7, the V gene TRBV6-5; 9 bases fit TRBD1. CDR3 size: 13 residues. Germline CDR1 is MNHEY and CDR2 is SVGAGI. J gave up 5 bases and V 5 bases, and 4 bases lay outside the gene matches. The CDR3 here is CASSTWTGDEQYF. Written as DNA, the CDR3 is TGTGCCAGCAGTACCTGGACAGGGGACGAGCAGTACTTC.

The chain employs TRBV19 and TRBJ2-2, with 12 bases identical to TRBD2. After removal of 5 bases from V and 0 bases from J, the junction contained 4 bases not matched to a gene. Germline V gives CDR1 LNHDA, CDR2 SQIVND (reference sequence). The CDR3 is 17 residues long. CDR3 protein: CASSPRTSGANTGELFF. CDR3 coding DNA: TGTGCCAGTAGTCCTCGGACTAGCGGGGCGAACACCGGGGAGCTGTTTTTT.

The genes are TRBV29-1 and TRBJ1-6; TRBD1 is a possible D gene (6 bases). The CDR3 is 13 amino acids. Trimming stripped 6 bases from V and 9 bases from J, with 15 bases between. Germline values: CDR1 SQVTM, CDR2 ANQGSEA. This CDR3 is CSVRTDTTSPLHF. In DNA, the CDR3 is TGCAGCGTCCGGACAGACACAACTTCACCCCTCCACTTT. Full variable domain (rest looked up from reference TRBV29-1 and TRBJ1-6): SAVISQKPSRDICQRGTSLTIQCQVDSQVTMMFWYRQQPGQSLTLIATANQGSEATYESGFVIDKFPISRPNLTFSTLTVSNMSPEDSSIYLCSVRTDTTSPLHFGNGTRLTVT.

V and J are TRBV19 and TRBJ1-4; weak D call: TRBD1 (6 bases). V dropped 5 bases and J dropped 0 bases, with 13 bases sitting between them. The CDR3 loop spans 16 amino acids. Germline V lookup: CDR1 LNHDA, CDR2 SQIVND (reference sequence). The CDR3 reads CASSRPGQATNEKLFF. DNA for the CDR3: TGTGCCAGTAGTCGACCGGGACAAGCAACTAATGAAAAACTGTTTTTT.

The chain carries TRBV3-1 (or the pseudogene TRBV3-2) and TRBJ2-7, with TRBD2 identical over 7 bases. The V and J ends lost 0 bases and 3 bases, in that order; junction bases with no gene match: 2. This CDR3 has 14 residues. Per the germline V gene, CDR1 is LGHDT and CDR2 is YNNKEL (reference sequence). The CDR3 loop is CASSQDKRGYEQYF. The CDR3 DNA reads as TGTGCCAGCAGCCAAGATAAGCGGGGCTACGAGCAGTACTTC.

V is TRBV6-5 and J is TRBJ2-1, with D maybe TRBD1 (6 bases). Deletions cut 10 bases from V and 5 bases from J, with 15 bases between. The CDR3 is 13 residues long. Germline CDR1 is MNHEY and CDR2 is SVGAGI. The CDR3 region has the DNA TGTGCCACCAGGGGTCTGCAGGACAATGAGCAGTTCTTC. Amino acid sequence: CATRGLQDNEQFF.